Listed below are T cell receptor beta chains from one sample, sequenced in a study of siplizumab effects on memory and regulatory T cells. Some clones are missing from TCRdb's copy, which holds only in-frame ones; the method was immunoSEQ multiplex PCR. Of about 100,000 clones listed, 85% to 95% are singletons. The specimen was non-Treg CD4+ T cells sorted from blood. These receptors were taken from a human donor in good health. Each CDR3 is given with its conserved first and last residue. Each record gives: D gene, V gene, J gene, clone size, CDR3 protein, CDR3 DNA. D genes are given only for firm matches. Not every row has a clone size; where given, it reads once, few, many or a size class.

>.|TRBV7-2|TRBJ1-1|.
CASSPAGLRTEAFF
TGTGCCAGCAGCCCCGCGGGGCTAAGGACTGAAGCTTTCTTT
>TRBD1|TRBV19|TRBJ1-5|.
CASSVQGASNQPQHF
TGTGCCAGTAGTGTTCAGGGGGCCTCCAATCAGCCCCAGCATTTT
>TRBD2|TRBV14|TRBJ2-5|.
CASSQDLRSGRETQYF
TGTGCCAGCAGCCAAGATTTACGTAGCGGGAGGGAGACCCAGTACTTC
>TRBD1|TRBV15|TRBJ2-4|once
CATSRDKGAPTQYF
TGTGCCACCAGCAGAGATAAGGGGGCGCCAACTCAGTACTTC
>.|TRBV7-9|TRBJ1-5|few
CASDGGPNQPQHF
TGTGCCAGCGACGGCGGCCCCAATCAGCCCCAGCATTTT
>.|TRBV19|TRBJ2-5|once
CASSHDSQETQYF
TGTGCCAGTTCACACGACAGCCAAGAGACCCAGTACTTC
>TRBD1|TRBV29-1|TRBJ2-7|.
CSVSTGDRSYEQYF
TGCAGCGTCTCGACAGGGGATAGGTCCTACGAGCAGTACTTC
>TRBD1|TRBV5-4|TRBJ1-1|.
CASSWTTGELGEAFF
TGTGCCAGCAGCTGGACTACAGGGGAGTTGGGTGAAGCTTTCTTT
>.|TRBV19|TRBJ2-7|.
CASSSDSTYEQYF
TGTGCCAGTAGTAGCGACTCAACCTACGAGCAGTACTTC
>.|TRBV5-1|TRBJ1-2|.
CASSPNTDSLGGYTF
TGCGCCAGCAGCCCAAATACGGACAGCCTTGGAGGCTACACCTTC
>.|TRBV7-9|TRBJ2-7|.
CASSPGIGAYEQYF
TGTGCCAGCAGCCCAGGGATTGGGGCCTACGAGCAGTACTTC
>TRBD2|TRBV12-5|TRBJ2-5|once
CASGLASGRQETQYF
TGTGCTAGTGGTTTGGCTAGCGGGAGACAAGAGACCCAGTACTTC
>TRBD2|TRBV4-1|TRBJ2-3|once
CASSQRTSGRALGDTQYF
TGCGCCAGCAGCCAGAGGACTAGCGGGAGGGCCCTCGGAGATACGCAGTATTTT
>TRBD2|TRBV7-2|TRBJ2-7|.
CASSLSGGSYEQYF
TGTGCCAGCAGCTTGAGCGGGGGTTCCTACGAGCAGTACTTC
>TRBD2|TRBV11-3|TRBJ2-2|.
CASSLKLRGRASRAGELFF
TGTGCCAGCAGCTTAAAACTCCGGGGGAGGGCCTCTCGAGCCGGGGAGCTGTTTTTT
>.|TRBV5-4|TRBJ2-6|.
CASSLDSRGGTNVLTF
TGTGCCAGCAGCTTGGATAGTCGGGGTGGGACCAACGTCCTGACTTTC
>.|TRBV11-3|TRBJ2-7|.
CASSLDRAGSSYEQYF
TGTGCCAGCAGCTTAGATCGGGCGGGGAGCTCCTACGAGCAGTACTTC
>TRBD1|TRBV11-3|TRBJ2-2|.
CASSPPGTATGELFF
TGTGCCAGCAGCCCCCCCGGGACAGCAACCGGGGAGCTGTTTTTT
>.|TRBV5-1|TRBJ2-3|once
CASSFESNSDTQYF
TGCGCCAGCAGCTTTGAATCTAATTCAGATACGCAGTATTTT
>TRBD2|TRBV14|TRBJ2-7|.
CASSAGLASEQYF
TGTGCCAGCAGCGCGGGACTAGCGTCCGAGCAGTACTTC
>.|TRBV18|TRBJ2-2|.
CASSQQHANTGELFF
TGTGCCAGCTCACAACAACACGCGAACACCGGGGAGCTGTTTTTT